This T cell receptor (beta chain) was obtained from a study of blood T cell repertoires in COVID-19. Across the whole study: Spain, Italy and the United States supplied samples that represented acute and convalescent COVID-19. PBMCs, B-cell-depleted T cells, or T cells were the source of the cDNA or gDNA that made up the material.

Deletions cut 0 bases from V and 5 bases from J, with 21 bases between. CDR1 is SGHRS, CDR2 YFSETQ, per germline. The CDR3 runs 18 residues. Original data processing: Amplifying reference gene primers gave estimates of nucleated cell counts. Repertoires were generated with immunoSEQ multiplex PCR, while TCRdb's copy carries only in-frame clones and drops some. V and J calls and clone size are as listed in that table; D and trimming were resolved from the DNA. The sample holds some 100,000 clones, roughly 85% seen once. Sequencing was done on a sample of peripheral blood. The sequence came from a woman in her sixties or seventies with acute or convalescent COVID-19. The chain carries TRBV5-1 and TRBJ1-5; D ambiguous. The chain's CDR3 is CASSLAPRGSPGDQPQHF. CDR3 nucleotides: TGCGCCAGCAGCTTGGCCCCTCGGGGTTCTCCCGGGGATCAGCCCCAGCATTTT.